The present entry profiles one T cell receptor (beta chain) with its context. The table came from immunoSEQ multiplex PCR; TCRdb's copy has only in-frame clones and leaves some out. The sample yields more than 75,000 clones, around 95% seen once. These data come from a study of technical replicates of blood from a handful of donors. The V segment lost 6 bases and the J segment 4 bases; nucleotides outside the gene matches: 9. The germline gives CDR1 SEHNR, CDR2 FQNEAQ (reference sequence). This CDR3 spans 15 amino acids. This chain connects TRBV7-9 to TRBJ2-7; the match to TRBD2 covers 10 bases. The sample taken for sequencing was T cells isolated from PBMCs. The sequence was obtained from a human donor in good health. DNA of the CDR3: TGTGCCAGCAGTTCAGAGCTAGCGGGAGAATACGAGCAGTACTTC. Its protein product is CASSSELAGEYEQYF.